This TCR beta chain was captured by sequencing in a study of blood T cells in healthy people across ages. The authors ran a second PCR of 7 to 11 cycles using a sample-barcoded 5' primer and a J-beta primer mix. TCRdb fed the 5' RACE reads into MiXCR, producing one record per CDR3 protein. The table has about 800,000 distinct CDR3 sequences, roughly 25% seen once. Points on this clonotype: Its antigen is still unknown.

Study outcomes and limitations: As naive T cell percentage varied, TCR beta diversity correlated strongly with it.

The CDR3 has 16 residues. Germline loops: CDR1 MNHEY, CDR2 SVGAGI. V was clipped by 0 bases and J by 4 bases, with 15 bases between them. No fewer than 7 million PBMCs went into each sample. The sample also formed part of further work on T cells of mothers and their children. From that paper: For related and unrelated pairs alike, thymic selection shapes TCR recombination output similarly.

This sequence was found in a boy between 5 and 17 years old in good health. The rearrangement links TRBV6-5 to TRBJ1-2, with a possible D match to TRBD1 (6 bases). The sequencing input was blood. For the CDR3, the DNA is TGTGCCAGCAGTTACTCGGCGCTCCGGGGGGCCTATGGCTACACCTTC. Residues: CASSYSALRGAYGYTF.